This T cell receptor (beta chain) was captured in a study of T cells after yellow fever vaccination. Study details: Preparation of the low-cell-number fractions used SMART-Seq v4 Ultra Low Input. Whole-study results and caveats: The bulk population could contribute abundant contaminating clonotypes to FACS-sorted repertoires. Among all clonotypes, a small share was observed in both CD4 and CD8 compartments. Peaking faster, on day 5 versus 15, the secondary response was nonetheless weaker.

V shed 4 bases, J shed 5 bases, and the junction held 8 bases outside the gene matches. Germline loops: CDR1 SQVTM, CDR2 ANQGSEA. The CDR3 spans 15 residues. Each CDR3 protein gets one entry after TCRdb re-called the 5' RACE reads with MiXCR. The data show around 600,000 distinct CDR3 sequences, roughly 12% seen once. This clonotype was detected many times. Antigen: not known. The chain combines TRBV29-1 with TRBJ2-2, with 9 bases that match TRBD2. The source material was PBMCs, sampled on the day of the yellow fever booster vaccination. The sequence was collected from a man aged 25-45 years who received the YFV17D yellow fever vaccine. The DNA for the CDR3 is TGCAGCGTTGTTGTTAGCGGGAGTTCAACCGGGGAGCTGTTTTTT. It specifies CSVVVSGSSTGELFF.